The T cell receptor (beta chain) under discussion was sequenced for a study of cytomegalovirus exposure and HLA in healthy donors. General study findings and limits: In the approximately 130 validation repertoires, 85% to 95% of cluster scores exceeded 0, per a later analysis.

This clone was detected once. Antigen: not known. Here immunoSEQ multiplex PCR was the method, and the copy in TCRdb shows in-frame clones only, minus some. Altogether about 160,000 clones are present, about 90% being singletons, with the ten largest covering around 2.7%. Sequenced: PBMCs. The receptor's source is a woman aged 18-29 years in good health and CMV-seropositive.

CDR3 sequence: CSAGGIYGYTF. CDR3 in DNA: TGCAGTGCCGGCGGGATCTATGGCTACACCTTC. This sequence joins TRBV20-1 and TRBJ1-2; no clear D gene. CDR1 DFQATT and CDR2 SNEGSKA come from the germline V gene (reference sequence). The CDR3 consists of 11 residues. V was pared by 6 bases and J by 4 bases, with 9 bases between.